What follows are 23 T cell receptor beta chains derived from one specimen sequenced in a study of shared clonotypes between healthy human individuals. Assay used: immunoSEQ multiplex PCR; TCRdb lists only in-frame clones, some missing. The data contain fewer than 1.8 million clones, approximately 98.5% of them seen just once; the ten biggest clones take up around 0.33%. Sequencing was performed on naive CD4+ T cells sorted from blood. Subset given: CD45RA+ positively selected. Every receptor here comes from a man aged 30-40 years in good health.

V and J are TRBV6-4 and TRBJ2-2; TRBD1 agrees at 7 bases. Germline values: CDR1 MRHNA, CDR2 SNTAGT. V gave up 5 bases and J gave up 4 bases; unmatched junction bases: 7. This CDR3 region has 15 residues. In nucleotides, the CDR3 is TGTGCCAGCAGTCCCGACAGGGCCAGCACCGGGGAGCTGTTTTTT. Residues: CASSPDRASTGELFF.

V usage is TRBV18 and J usage is TRBJ2-1, with D perhaps given as TRBD1 or TRBD2 (5 bases each). The V gene's germline CDR1 is KGHSH and CDR2 LQKENI. V lost 3 bases to trimming and J lost 0 bases, with 9 bases between them. This CDR3 region has 15 residues. CDR3 in amino acids: CASSPGDVSYNEQFF. The DNA for the CDR3 is TGTGCCAGCTCACCCGGGGACGTCTCCTACAATGAGCAGTTCTTC.

The chain combines TRBV5-1 with TRBJ2-1, with TRBD2 matching 9 bases. This CDR3 is 16 amino acids long. J gave up 4 bases and V 0 bases, and 5 bases lay outside the gene matches. The germline V gene encodes CDR1 SGHRS and CDR2 YFSETQ. CDR3 nucleotides: TGCGCCAGCAGCTTGGAAGGGACTAGCTTATACAATGAGCAGTTCTTC. It is translated as CASSLEGTSLYNEQFF.

The gene calls are TRBV14 and TRBJ2-6; 9 bases are a match to TRBD1. The V gene's germline CDR1 is SGHDN and CDR2 FVKESK. The V and J ends lost 4 bases and 6 bases, in that order; junction bases with no gene match: 7. This CDR3 is built from 16 residues. The CDR3 protein is CASSPGQGRTANVLTF. In nucleotides, the CDR3 is TGTGCCAGCAGCCCGGGACAGGGACGGACGGCCAACGTCCTGACTTTC.

This chain joins TRBV7-8 and TRBJ2-7; 10 nucleotides agree with TRBD2. With 3 bases clipped from V and 7 bases from J, the junction kept 12 bases outside the gene matches. Per germline, CDR1 SGHVS and CDR2 FQNEAQ. The CDR3 extends over 16 amino acids. CDR3 in DNA: TGTGCCAGCAGCTTGACAAGAGCGGGAGGGCCGGGGGAGCAGTACTTC. Its protein product is CASSLTRAGGPGEQYF.

As for this clone: This sample also contains other DNA sequences that code for the same CDR3. The V and J genes are TRBV7-2 and TRBJ2-7, with TRBD1 identical over 7 bases. The V segment lost 1 base and the J segment 2 bases; nucleotides outside the gene matches: 5. CDR1 is SGHTA and CDR2 is FQGNSA in the germline V gene. The CDR3 is 15 residues long. This CDR3 is CASSLVGGRAYEQYF. CDR3 DNA sequence: TGTGCCAGCAGCTTAGTAGGGGGCCGTGCCTACGAGCAGTACTTC.

The chain is built from TRBV6-1 and TRBJ2-5; 8 positions match TRBD2. V was clipped by 0 bases and J by 3 bases; unmatched bases: 3. The V gene's germline CDR1 is MNHNS and CDR2 SASEGT. There are 15 residues in the CDR3. CDR3 nucleotide sequence: TGTGCCAGCAGTGAAGCCGGGGGGGAAAAAGAGACCCAGTACTTC. Translating gives CASSEAGGEKETQYF.

The chain joins TRBV9 to TRBJ1-3; D ambiguous. The CDR3 loop spans 15 amino acids. Trimming took 0 bases from V and 0 from J, leaving 7 bases between them. Germline V gene data show CDR1 as SGDLS and CDR2 as YYNGEE. The CDR3 is CASSVDWGSGNTIYF. The CDR3 DNA reads as TGTGCCAGCAGCGTAGATTGGGGCTCTGGAAACACCATATATTTT.

This clone was detected only a few times. The sample contains more than one DNA sequence encoding this CDR3. J is TRBJ2-7 and V is TRBV5-1; D is unclear. From germline, CDR1 is SGHRS and CDR2 YFSETQ. The CDR3 runs 11 residues. Trimming removed 2 bases at V and 4 bases at J, with 4 bases between. The CDR3 DNA reads as TGCGCCAGCAGCTTAGATTACGAGCAGTACTTC. This sequence encodes CASSLDYEQYF.

The rearrangement links TRBV6-6 to TRBJ2-7, with a possible D match to TRBD1 (6 bases). The length of the CDR3 is 14 residues. V was clipped by 7 bases and J by 1 base, with 14 bases between them. Germline CDR1 reads MNHNY; CDR2 reads SVGAGI (reference sequence). The CDR3 sequence: CASNRGRGSYEQYF. CDR3 in DNA: TGTGCCAGCAACCGGGGCAGGGGTTCCTACGAGCAGTACTTC.

The V gene is TRBV28, the J gene TRBJ2-3, with D perhaps matching TRBD2 (8 bases). The V end was cut by 8 bases, the J end by 8 bases, with 38 bases between. The CDR3 extends over 20 amino acids. Germline values: CDR1 MDHEN, CDR2 SYDVKM. CDR3 region: CASRRGRGSRFTGGPGTQYF. CDR3 nucleotides: TGTGCCAGCCGGAGGGGGCGCGGCTCGAGGTTTACGGGAGGGCCAGGTACGCAGTATTTT.

The CDR3 DNA reads TGTGCCAGCAGCGATACCGGGGGACTTAGGGCGGGAATGTACAATGAGCAGTTCTTC. Translation gives CASSDTGGLRAGMYNEQFF. The chain links TRBV9 to TRBJ2-1; a possible D gene is TRBD2 (6 bases). The germline V gene has CDR1 SGDLS and CDR2 YYNGEE. V lost 3 bases and J lost 4, with 26 bases in between. CDR3 size: 19 residues.

This clone has a single count. The rearrangement joins TRBV10-3 to TRBJ2-5, with a tentative D call TRBD1 (5 bases). Germline CDR1 ENHRY, CDR2 SYGVKD. V dropped 6 bases and J dropped 4 bases, with 18 bases sitting between them. The CDR3 is made up of 15 amino acids. CDR3 loop: CAISVNAGPGETQYF. The CDR3 DNA sequence: TGTGCCATCAGCGTAAATGCAGGGCCGGGAGAGACCCAGTACTTC.

The chain joins TRBV4-1 to TRBJ2-7; D not certain. V lost 1 base and J 2 bases, leaving 18 bases between the germline ends. Germline lookup yields CDR1 MGHRA and CDR2 YSYEKL. This CDR3 has 17 amino acids. For the CDR3, the DNA is TGCGCCAGCAGCCAAGGCCCCGGCAGGTGGGTTCCCTACGAGCAGTACTTC. As protein: CASSQGPGRWVPYEQYF.

J is TRBJ2-1 and V is TRBV9; 10 bases fit TRBD2. Looked up from germline, CDR1 is SGDLS and CDR2 is YYNGEE. The CDR3 loop spans 16 amino acids. J lost 7 bases, V lost 0 bases, and 7 bases had no gene match. DNA for the CDR3: TGTGCCAGCAGCGTAGGCCCCAGCGGGAGGGAAAATGAGCAGTTCTTC. Protein: CASSVGPSGRENEQFF.

J is TRBJ2-1 and V is TRBV5-1, with D possibly TRBD2 on 6 matching bases. The CDR3 sequence is 14 residues long. V lost 4 bases and J 4 bases, leaving 12 bases between the germline ends. Germline loops: CDR1 SGHRS, CDR2 YFSETQ. For the CDR3, the DNA is TGCGCCAGCAGCCACCGCGGGATTTACAATGAGCAGTTCTTC. This gives the protein CASSHRGIYNEQFF. The complete variable domain, with remaining parts taken from reference TRBV5-1 and TRBJ2-1, reads KAGVTQTPRYLIKTRGQQVTLSCSPISGHRSVSWYQQTPGQGLQFLFEYFSETQRNKGNFPGRFSGRQFSNSRSEMNVSTLELGDSALYLCASSHRGIYNEQFFGPGTRLTVL.

This chain connects TRBV28 to TRBJ2-4; a possible D gene is TRBD2 (6 bases). The germline gives CDR1 MDHEN, CDR2 SYDVKM. CDR3 size: 16 residues. The V end lost 6 bases, the J end lost 0 bases, and 15 bases lay between the germline ends. In DNA form, the CDR3 reads TGTGCCAGCAGGACCGGGAGAATGGCAGCCAAAAACATTCAGTACTTC. It yields the protein CASRTGRMAAKNIQYF.

The rearrangement uses TRBV18 and TRBJ2-7; 7 positions agree with TRBD2. The germline CDR1 and CDR2 sequences are KGHSH and LQKENI. V dropped 4 bases and J dropped 0; count of bases not matched to a gene: 15. This CDR3 contains 18 residues. CDR3 protein: CASSLGIIAGGSSYEQYF. The CDR3, as DNA: TGTGCCAGCTCACTTGGGATTATAGCGGGCGGTAGCTCCTACGAGCAGTACTTC.

In the case of this clone: In the same sample, other DNA sequences code for this CDR3. The chain is built from TRBV7-8 and TRBJ2-3; a weak D match, TRBD2 (5 bases). Trimming removed 2 bases from V and 3 bases from J, with 12 bases in between. The CDR3 is 15 amino acids. Per the germline V gene, CDR1 is SGHVS and CDR2 is FQNEAQ. The CDR3 DNA reads TGTGCCAGCAGCTTATCCCTAGGGAGTACAGATACGCAGTATTTT. Protein product: CASSLSLGSTDTQYF.

The sample holds one count of this clone. The V gene is TRBV9, the J gene TRBJ2-2; D uncertain. The V gene lost 0 bases and the J gene lost 6 bases, with 12 bases spanning the gap. The CDR3 runs to 15 residues. Germline CDR1 SGDLS, CDR2 YYNGEE. The CDR3 reads CASSVDGFLSGELFF. In nucleotides, the CDR3 is TGTGCCAGCAGCGTAGACGGCTTTCTATCCGGGGAGCTGTTTTTT.

This CDR3 is CASSLVSAGRDTQYF. CDR3 nucleotide sequence: TGTGCCAGCAGCTTAGTGTCAGCGGGGAGAGATACGCAGTATTTT. The chain has TRBV7-2 and TRBJ2-3; TRBD2 matches 7 bases. Germline CDR1 reads SGHTA; CDR2 reads FQGNSA. V lost 1 base to trimming and J lost 5 bases; unmatched junction nucleotides: 6. CDR3 length: 15 residues.

The chain joins TRBV7-9 to TRBJ2-1, with 14 bases lining up with TRBD2. Trimming at V came to 1 base and at J to 4 bases, leaving 3 bases not matched to a gene. Germline V gene lookup returns CDR1 SEHNR and CDR2 FQNEAQ (reference sequence). CDR3 length: 17 amino acids. The CDR3 bases are TGTGCCAGCAGCTTAGGGGGACTAGCGGGAGCTTACAATGAGCAGTTCTTC. It translates to CASSLGGLAGAYNEQFF. Variable domain in full (rest from reference TRBV7-9 and TRBJ2-1): DTGVSQNPRHKITKRGQNVTFRCDPISEHNRLYWYRQTLGQGPEFLTYFQNEAQLEKSRLLSDRFSAERPKGSFSTLEIQRTEQGDSAMYLCASSLGGLAGAYNEQFFGPGTRLTVL.

V gene TRBV5-1 combines with J gene TRBJ2-7; D unresolved. In germline, CDR1 is SGHRS, CDR2 YFSETQ. The CDR3 contains 13 residues. V gave up 4 bases and J gave up 3 bases, with 11 bases separating them. The CDR3 DNA follows: TGCGCCAGCAGCAAGAAAGGCCACTACGAGCAGTACTTC. Its translation is CASSKKGHYEQYF.